The 11 T cell receptor beta chains in this list originate from one sample, sequenced in a study of CD8+CD57+ T cells in acquired aplastic anemia. The patients chosen for sequencing had shown expansion of CD8+CD57+ cells (detected by flow cytometry). It was genomic DNA that served as the template for profiling TCR beta VDJ and CDR3. TCRdb analysed the reads with MiXCR anew, one entry per CDR3 protein. In the table there are 180,000 or so distinct CDR3 sequences, 40% to 50% of which are singletons. Sequencing was done on a sample of sorted CD4+, CD8+, or CD8+CD57+ T cells (not recorded which) from PBMCs. The source of these receptors is a human donor with aplastic anemia.

The genes are TRBV20-1 and TRBJ1-2; TRBD1 aligns across 8 bases. This CDR3 is built from 16 residues. CDR1 is DFQATT and CDR2 is SNEGSKA in the germline V gene (reference sequence). With 0 bases clipped from V and 3 bases from J, the junction kept 9 bases outside the gene matches. CDR3 loop: CSARDEEPGQDYGYTF. The CDR3 DNA reads as TGCAGTGCTAGAGACGAAGAACCGGGACAGGACTATGGCTACACCTTC.

The V gene is TRBV10-3, the J gene TRBJ2-3; D is ambiguous. The length of the CDR3 is 13 residues. Germline CDR1 reads ENHRY; CDR2 reads SYGVKD. Trimming shortened V by 4 bases and J by 13 bases, and 18 bases separated the two germline ends. CDR3 region: CAISAPLSAVEYF. In nucleotides, the CDR3 is TGTGCCATCAGTGCCCCTCTCTCCGCCGTTGAGTATTTT.

The genes are TRBV5-1 and TRBJ2-7; D perhaps matches TRBD1 (6 bases). The ends were cut back, 1 base at V and 2 bases at J, with 13 bases in the middle. The CDR3 length is 15 residues. Germline V gene data show CDR1 as SGHRS and CDR2 as YFSETQ. CDR3 sequence (DNA): TGCGCCAGCAGCTTGTACGAGGGGACACCCTACGAGCAGTACTTC. This gives the protein CASSLYEGTPYEQYF.

Ten or more counts support this clonotype. The chain employs TRBV2 and TRBJ2-3, with TRBD2 matching over 13 bases. The CDR3 loop spans 15 amino acids. Germline V lookup: CDR1 SNHLY, CDR2 FYNNEI. Unmatched junction bases numbered 2, after V lost 7 bases and J lost 1 base. CDR3 DNA: TGTGCCAGCACCGGACTAGCGGGGGGCACAGATACGCAGTATTTT. Translating it yields CASTGLAGGTDTQYF.

This clonotype was counted a single time. The CDR3 protein is CVGRGSNTGELFF. As DNA, the CDR3 is TGTGTCGGTAGGGGTTCGAACACCGGGGAGCTGTTTTTT. The gene calls are TRBV7-8 and TRBJ2-2; tentatively, D is TRBD1 (5 bases). The CDR3 totals 13 residues. The V gene's germline CDR1 is SGHVS and CDR2 FQNEAQ.

This clonotype was seen just once. The V and J genes are TRBV5-1 and TRBJ2-1; no clear D gene. V gave up 3 bases and J gave up 3 bases, with 16 bases separating them. CDR1 and CDR2 (germline): SGHRS, YFSETQ. CDR3 length: 16 residues. This CDR3 is CASSYIPATGYNEQFF. The DNA of the CDR3 is TGCGCCAGCAGCTATATCCCAGCGACGGGCTACAATGAGCAGTTCTTC. Using reference TRBV5-1 and TRBJ2-1 for the parts outside the CDR3, the full variable domain is KAGVTQTPRYLIKTRGQQVTLSCSPISGHRSVSWYQQTPGQGLQFLFEYFSETQRNKGNFPGRFSGRQFSNSRSEMNVSTLELGDSALYLCASSYIPATGYNEQFFGPGTRLTVL.

This rearrangement joins TRBV19 to TRBJ1-2; D uncertain. Trimming took off 6 bases at V and 4 bases at J, with 12 bases between the two ends. This CDR3 comprises 13 residues. Per the germline V gene, CDR1 is LNHDA and CDR2 is SQIVND (reference sequence). CDR3 coding DNA: TGTGCCAGTAGCTTCCTAAATGGCTATGGCTACACCTTC. Amino acids: CASSFLNGYGYTF.

This clonotype was counted ten times or more. The chain employs TRBV4-3 and TRBJ2-5; 8 nucleotides align to TRBD2. Per germline, CDR1 LGHNA and CDR2 YSLEER. The CDR3 totals 17 residues. The V segment lost 0 bases and the J segment 4 bases; nucleotides outside the gene matches: 10. CDR3 loop: CASSQDYRGGPSETQYF. The CDR3 bases are TGCGCCAGCAGCCAAGATTACCGGGGGGGCCCATCAGAGACCCAGTACTTC.

This clonotype was recorded at least ten times. The genes are TRBV5-6 and TRBJ2-3; tentatively, D is TRBD1 (6 bases). Per germline, CDR1 SGHDT and CDR2 YYEEEE. There are 15 residues in the CDR3. With 6 bases removed from V and 2 bases from J, the gap between germline ends came to 16 bases. The CDR3 region is CASTRRTAYTDTQYF. DNA for the CDR3: TGTGCCAGCACCCGCCGGACAGCGTACACAGATACGCAGTATTTT.

The V call is TRBV29-1, the J call TRBJ1-4, with 7 bases matching TRBD1. V gave up 3 bases and J gave up 7 bases; unmatched junction bases: 11. Per germline, CDR1 SQVTM and CDR2 ANQGSEA. The length of the CDR3 is 15 residues. In nucleotides, the CDR3 is TGCAGCGTTGAGGCCCCCGGCAGGGGGTTTGAAAAACTGTTTTTT. It encodes CSVEAPGRGFEKLFF.

This clonotype was found a few times. The V call is TRBV3-1, the J call TRBJ2-1, with D perhaps given as TRBD1 or TRBD2 (6 bases each). Per germline, CDR1 LGHDT and CDR2 YNNKEL (reference sequence). This CDR3 has 16 residues. With 3 bases removed from V and 1 base from J, the gap between germline ends came to 13 bases. The CDR3 DNA follows: TGTGCCAGCAGCCACTCGGGGGCCCGATCCTACAATGAGCAGTTCTTC. Amino acid sequence: CASSHSGARSYNEQFF.